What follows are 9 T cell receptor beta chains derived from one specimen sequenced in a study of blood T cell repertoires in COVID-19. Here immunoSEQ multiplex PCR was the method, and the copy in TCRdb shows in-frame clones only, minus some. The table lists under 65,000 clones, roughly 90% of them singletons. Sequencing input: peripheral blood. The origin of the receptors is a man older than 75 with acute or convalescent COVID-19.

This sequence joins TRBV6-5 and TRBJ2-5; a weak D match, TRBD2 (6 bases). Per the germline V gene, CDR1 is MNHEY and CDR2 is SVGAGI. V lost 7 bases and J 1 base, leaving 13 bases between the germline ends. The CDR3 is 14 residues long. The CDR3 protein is CASTKGGTQETQYF. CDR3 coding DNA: TGTGCCAGCACCAAAGGAGGGACCCAAGAGACCCAGTACTTC.

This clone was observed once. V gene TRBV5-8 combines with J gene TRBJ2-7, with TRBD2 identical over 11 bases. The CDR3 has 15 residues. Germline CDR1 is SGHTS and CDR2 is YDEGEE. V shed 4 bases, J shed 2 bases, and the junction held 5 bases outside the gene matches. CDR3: CASSRASGRPYEQYF. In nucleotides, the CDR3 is TGTGCCAGCAGCCGCGCTAGCGGGAGGCCCTACGAGCAGTACTTC.

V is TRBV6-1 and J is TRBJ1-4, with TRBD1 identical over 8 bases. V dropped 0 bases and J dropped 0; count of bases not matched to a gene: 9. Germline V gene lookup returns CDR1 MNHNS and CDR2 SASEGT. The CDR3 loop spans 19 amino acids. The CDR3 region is CASSEASPNRGATNEKLFF. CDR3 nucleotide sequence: TGTGCCAGCAGTGAAGCTTCACCGAACAGGGGGGCAACTAATGAAAAACTGTTTTTT.

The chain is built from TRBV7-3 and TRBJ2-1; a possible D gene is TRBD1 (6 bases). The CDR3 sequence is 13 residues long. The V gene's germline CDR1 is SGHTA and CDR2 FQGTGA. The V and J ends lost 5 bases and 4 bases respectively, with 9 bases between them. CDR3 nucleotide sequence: TGTGCCAGCAGCCGACAGGTATACAATGAGCAGTTCTTC. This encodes CASSRQVYNEQFF.

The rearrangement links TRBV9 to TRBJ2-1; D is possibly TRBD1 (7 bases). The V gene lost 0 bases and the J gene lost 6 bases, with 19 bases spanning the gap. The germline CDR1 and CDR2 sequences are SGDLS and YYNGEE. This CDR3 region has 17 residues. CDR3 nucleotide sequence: TGTGCCAGCAGCGTAGAGGGCAGGGGGGCCTTTACCAATGAGCAGTTCTTC. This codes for CASSVEGRGAFTNEQFF.

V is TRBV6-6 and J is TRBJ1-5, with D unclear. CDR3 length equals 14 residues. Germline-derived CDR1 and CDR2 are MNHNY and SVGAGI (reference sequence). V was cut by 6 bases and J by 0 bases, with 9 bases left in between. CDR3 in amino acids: CASSRGDSNQPQHF. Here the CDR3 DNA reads TGTGCCAGCAGCCGGGGTGATAGCAATCAGCCCCAGCATTTT.

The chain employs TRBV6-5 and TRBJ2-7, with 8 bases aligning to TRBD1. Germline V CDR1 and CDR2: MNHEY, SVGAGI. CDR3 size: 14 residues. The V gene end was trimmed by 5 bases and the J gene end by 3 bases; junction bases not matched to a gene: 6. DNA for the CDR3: TGTGCCAGCAGTCGGGACAGGAGGGGCTACGAGCAGTACTTC. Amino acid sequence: CASSRDRRGYEQYF.

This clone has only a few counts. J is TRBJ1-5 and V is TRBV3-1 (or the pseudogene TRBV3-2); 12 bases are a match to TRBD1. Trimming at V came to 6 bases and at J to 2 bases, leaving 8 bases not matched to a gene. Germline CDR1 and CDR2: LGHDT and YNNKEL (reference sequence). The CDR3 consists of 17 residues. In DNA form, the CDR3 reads TGTGCCAGCAGTGCCGGGACAGGGGGCCTTGGCAATCAGCCCCAGCATTTT. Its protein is CASSAGTGGLGNQPQHF.

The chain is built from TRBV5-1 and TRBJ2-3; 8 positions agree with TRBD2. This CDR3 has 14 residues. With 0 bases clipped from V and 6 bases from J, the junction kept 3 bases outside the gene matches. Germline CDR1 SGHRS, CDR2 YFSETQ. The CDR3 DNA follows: TGCGCCAGCAGCTTGGGACAGCGGGGGGATACGCAGTATTTT. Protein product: CASSLGQRGDTQYF.